This is a list of T cell receptor beta chains from one sample in a study of T-cell reconstitution after alpha-beta-depleted transplantation in children. TCRdb re-called the PCR reads through MiXCR, storing one row per CDR3 protein. The data contain about 610,000 distinct CDR3 sequences, roughly 10% of them seen just once; the ten biggest clones take up less than 5%. The sample consisted of PBMCs from the stem cell graft donor, taken from the stem cell graft. The receptors stem from a human donor who donated a stem cell graft to a child with acute myeloid leukemia. The CDR3 runs from the conserved cysteine through the conserved F or W. Fields, in order: J gene, D gene, V gene, clone size, CDR3 DNA, CDR3 protein. D genes are given only for firm matches. A clone size is listed for some rows: how often the clone was seen (once, few, many), or a class if it is expanded.

J: TRBJ2-1
D: .
V: TRBV14
size: many
DNA: TGTGCCAGCAGCCGATACAGGGAGATCAATGAGCAGTTCTTC
CDR3: CASSRYREINEQFF

J: TRBJ2-1
D: TRBD2
V: TRBV20-1
size: .
DNA: TGCAGTGCGCCTAGGACTAGTTTCCGCAATGAGCAGTTCTTC
CDR3: CSAPRTSFRNEQFF

J: TRBJ2-3
D: TRBD1
V: TRBV6-5
size: .
DNA: TGTGCCAGCAGTTACACAGGGGCAGATACGCAGTATTTT
CDR3: CASSYTGADTQYF

J: TRBJ2-7
D: TRBD2
V: TRBV20-1
size: .
DNA: TGCAGTGCTAGAGTCCCACTAGCGGGAACGTACGAGCAGTACTTC
CDR3: CSARVPLAGTYEQYF

J: TRBJ2-2
D: .
V: TRBV28
size: few
DNA: TGTGCCAGCAGTCACGAATTTTCCACCGGGGAGCTGTTTTTT
CDR3: CASSHEFSTGELFF

J: TRBJ2-7
D: .
V: TRBV20-1
size: .
DNA: TGCAGTGCTTATTCATCTAAAGCGGGCAAGAGCTCCTACGAGCAGTACTTC
CDR3: CSAYSSKAGKSSYEQYF

J: TRBJ2-3
D: TRBD2
V: TRBV6-2/TRBV6-3
size: many
DNA: TGTGCCAGCCGGAGGACTAGCGGGAGGTTTGATACGCAGTATTTT
CDR3: CASRRTSGRFDTQYF

J: TRBJ1-1
D: .
V: TRBV18
size: .
DNA: TGTGCCAGCGCCGCTTCCGGGGGGAACACTGAAGCTTTCTTT
CDR3: CASAASGGNTEAFF

J: TRBJ1-1
D: .
V: TRBV6-2/TRBV6-3
size: .
DNA: TGTGCCAGCAGTTCCCTCGGAGGGAGCGCTTTCTTT
CDR3: CASSSLGGSAFF

J: TRBJ2-3
D: .
V: TRBV20-1
size: .
DNA: TGCAGTGCTACAGCGGGTGCCCTATCCGTCGCGGATACGCAGTATTTT
CDR3: CSATAGALSVADTQYF

J: TRBJ1-1
D: .
V: TRBV5-1
size: many
DNA: TGCGCCAGCAGCCCGGACATAAGGAACACTGAAGCTTTCTTT
CDR3: CASSPDIRNTEAFF

J: TRBJ2-7
D: TRBD2
V: TRBV6-2/TRBV6-3
size: many
DNA: TGTGCCAGCAGTTGGAGGGGTGGACTAGCCGGCTTCGACGAGCAGTACTTC
CDR3: CASSWRGGLAGFDEQYF